The clone carrying this T cell receptor beta chain has a count of ten or more. The antigen remains undetermined. The germline V gene encodes CDR1 SGHRS and CDR2 YFSETQ. V was trimmed by 4 bases and J by 3 bases, leaving 13 bases between them. This CDR3 has 15 amino acids. These data come from a study of neurological immune-mediated disorders. General study results and limits: The study found no CDR3 amino acid sequences shared by expanded clones across subjects, suggesting private repertoires in all groups. Multiple sclerosis was found to have the least TCR clonal expansion, below healthy controls, and HTLV-1-associated myelopathy the most.

Synthesis of cDNA was accomplished via 5'RACE employing 10-nucleotide random UMIs. Every sequencing run gave over 190 million TCR-beta sequences, taken from 15-18 subjects. TCRdb reprocessed the 5' RACE reads via MiXCR and lists one record per CDR3 protein. The data contain about 59,000 distinct CDR3 sequences, roughly an eighth of them singletons. The receptor was isolated from a woman in her sixties with HTLV-1-associated myelopathy (HAM/TSP). The sequencing sample was made of PBMCs. This chain joins TRBV5-1 and TRBJ2-2; D is undetermined. CDR3 DNA sequence: TGCGCCAGCAGCGTAGCCCAAATTCACACCGGGGAGCTGTTTTTT. It is translated as CASSVAQIHTGELFF. Combining the CDR3 with reference TRBV5-1 and TRBJ2-2 gives the whole variable domain KAGVTQTPRYLIKTRGQQVTLSCSPISGHRSVSWYQQTPGQGLQFLFEYFSETQRNKGNFPGRFSGRQFSNSRSEMNVSTLELGDSALYLCASSVAQIHTGELFFGEGSRLTVL.